Below, 26 T cell receptor beta chains from the same sample are listed, as sequenced in a study of T cell responses to AZD1222 COVID-19 vaccine. The protocol was immunoSEQ multiplex PCR, while the TCRdb copy is restricted to in-frame clones and leaves out a portion. The table lists roughly 100,000 clones, roughly 87% of them singletons. The input for sequencing was peripheral blood, taken on day 0 of AZD1222 vaccination. Receptor source: an adult in good health.

V usage is TRBV4-2 and J usage is TRBJ1-1; 9 positions agree with TRBD1. V shed 4 bases and J 0 bases; nucleotides not matched to a gene: 9. The CDR3 totals 17 residues. The germline V gene encodes CDR1 LGHNA and CDR2 YNFKEQ. The DNA of the CDR3 is TGTGCCAGCAGCCTTACTGACAGGGGGGCTTTGAACACTGAAGCTTTCTTT. Translated, it gives CASSLTDRGALNTEAFF.

This clone has a handful of counts. The chain links TRBV6-2 or TRBV6-3 to TRBJ2-1; perhaps TRBD1 as D (6 bases). Germline V gene data show CDR1 as MNHEY and CDR2 as SVGEGT. Trimming stripped 5 bases from V and 10 bases from J, with 9 bases between. The CDR3 sequence is 11 residues long. CDR3 nucleotide sequence: TGTGCCAGCAGTGGGGGCAGGGAGCAGTTCTTC. Translated, it gives CASSGGREQFF.

The J gene is TRBJ1-1, the V gene TRBV5-6; D is possibly TRBD1 (5 bases). There are 17 residues in the CDR3. Germline V gene sequence: CDR1 SGHDT, CDR2 YYEEEE. V was shortened by 6 bases and J by 4 bases, with 25 bases between the two germline ends. CDR3 in amino acids: CASKPQNEGRAGTEAFF. In nucleotides, the CDR3 is TGTGCCAGCAAACCACAAAACGAGGGCAGGGCGGGCACTGAAGCTTTCTTT.

J is TRBJ1-1 and V is TRBV5-3; D not certain. TRBV5-3 belongs to the ORF category, with a function that is uncertain. There are 18 residues in the CDR3. V lost 1 base and J lost 0, with 19 bases in between. In DNA, the CDR3 is TGTGCCAGAAGCTTGTGCACACCCCGGATCCCGATGAACACTGAAGCTTTCTTT. Translating it yields CARSLCTPRIPMNTEAFF.

This clone was counted between two and nine times. The chain couples TRBV7-2 to TRBJ2-5, with 12 nucleotides matching TRBD2. Germline CDR1 SGHTA, CDR2 FQGNSA. CDR3 length equals 14 residues. V lost 5 bases, J lost 7 bases, and 5 bases stayed unmatched. This CDR3 reads CASSRTSGDGTQYF. In DNA form, the CDR3 reads TGTGCCAGCAGCCGGACTAGCGGGGACGGGACCCAGTACTTC.

V is TRBV29-1 and J is TRBJ1-2; weak D call: TRBD1 (5 bases). Trimming took 3 bases from V and 0 from J, leaving 11 bases between them. There are 14 residues in the CDR3. Per the germline V gene, CDR1 is SQVTM and CDR2 is ANQGSEA. In DNA, the CDR3 is TGCAGCGTTGACAGGGTCAGAGCTAACTATGGCTACACCTTC. This encodes CSVDRVRANYGYTF. The whole variable domain, filled in from reference TRBV29-1 and TRBJ1-2, reads SAVISQKPSRDICQRGTSLTIQCQVDSQVTMMFWYRQQPGQSLTLIATANQGSEATYESGFVIDKFPISRPNLTFSTLTVSNMSPEDSSIYLCSVDRVRANYGYTFGSGTRLTVV.

This chain links TRBV19 with TRBJ1-5; 12 positions agree with TRBD1. With V trimmed by 4 bases and J by 6 bases, 4 bases remained unmatched. The CDR3 has 15 residues. The germline V gene encodes CDR1 LNHDA and CDR2 SQIVND (reference sequence). The CDR3 reads CASSSGTGGGQPQHF. The CDR3 DNA is TGTGCCAGTAGTAGCGGGACAGGGGGCGGTCAGCCCCAGCATTTT. Combining the CDR3 with reference TRBV19 and TRBJ1-5 gives the whole variable domain DGGITQSPKYLFRKEGQNVTLSCEQNLNHDAMYWYRQDPGQGLRLIYYSQIVNDFQKGDIAEGYSVSREKKESFPLTVTSAQKNPTAFYLCASSSGTGGGQPQHFGDGTRLSIL.

CDR3 protein: CASSFGRGGYTF. DNA of the CDR3: TGTGCCAGCAGCTTTGGGAGGGGTGGCTACACCTTC. V gene TRBV7-2 combines with J gene TRBJ1-2, with D tentatively TRBD1 (5 bases). Trimming stripped 3 bases from V and 7 bases from J, with 9 bases between. CDR3 length: 12 amino acids. Germline V gene sequence: CDR1 SGHTA, CDR2 FQGNSA. Based on the CDR3 plus reference TRBV7-2 and TRBJ1-2, the full variable domain is GAGVSQSPSNKVTEKGKDVELRCDPISGHTALYWYRQSLGQGLEFLIYFQGNSAPDKSGLPSDRFSAERTGGSVSTLTIQRTQQEDSAVYLCASSFGRGGYTFGSGTRLTVV.

This clone was seen only a few times. The chain couples TRBV25-1 to TRBJ2-3; possible D gene TRBD2, 6 bases. There are 16 residues in the CDR3. The germline V gene has CDR1 MGHDK and CDR2 SYGVNS. The V and J ends lost 0 bases and 1 base respectively, with 11 bases between them. This CDR3 reads CASSEYGGTGTDTQYF. The CDR3 DNA is TGTGCCAGCAGTGAATATGGAGGGACGGGCACAGATACGCAGTATTTT.

The chain uses TRBV18 and TRBJ2-5; D is perhaps TRBD2 (7 bases). The CDR3 runs to 15 residues. In germline, CDR1 is KGHSH, CDR2 LQKENI. Trimming shortened V by 1 base and J by 4 bases, and 13 bases separated the two germline ends. The CDR3 bases are TGTGCCAGCTCACCACAGAAAAGGGGGGGAGAGACCCAGTACTTC. Translating it yields CASSPQKRGGETQYF.

This clone was seen a single time. V usage is TRBV2 and J usage is TRBJ2-7, with 8 bases lining up with TRBD1. J gave up 2 bases and V 5 bases, and 5 bases lay outside the gene matches. The length of the CDR3 is 14 residues. Per the germline V gene, CDR1 is SNHLY and CDR2 is FYNNEI. DNA for the CDR3: TGTGCCAGCAGTAGGGACAGGAAAACCTACGAGCAGTACTTC. This gives the protein CASSRDRKTYEQYF. Combining the CDR3 with reference TRBV2 and TRBJ2-7 gives the whole variable domain EPEVTQTPSHQVTQMGQEVILRCVPISNHLYFYWYRQILGQKVEFLVSFYNNEISEKSEIFDDQFSVERPDGSNFTLKIRSTKLEDSAMYFCASSRDRKTYEQYFGPGTRLTVT.

This chain links TRBV4-2 with TRBJ1-2, with a tentative D call TRBD1 (5 bases). The CDR3 spans 17 residues. Germline CDR1 LGHNA, CDR2 YNFKEQ. V shed 0 bases and J shed 6 bases, with 20 bases lying between them. The CDR3 loop reads CASSQDESQGRVDGYTF. CDR3 DNA: TGTGCCAGCAGCCAAGATGAAAGCCAGGGAAGGGTCGATGGCTACACCTTC.

A few counts support this clone. This rearrangement joins TRBV3-1 (or the pseudogene TRBV3-2) to TRBJ2-7, with a possible D match to TRBD1 (6 bases). V was trimmed by 2 bases and J by 2 bases, leaving 10 bases between them. This CDR3 has 14 amino acids. The germline CDR1 and CDR2 sequences are LGHDT and YNNKEL (reference sequence). CDR3 region: CASSQFQGTYEQYF. In DNA, the CDR3 is TGTGCCAGCAGCCAATTTCAGGGGACCTACGAGCAGTACTTC.

This clone was seen a single time. The chain has TRBV6-4 and TRBJ2-6; D is ambiguous. Between the trimmed V and J ends, which lost 6 bases and 0 bases, there was a span of 15 bases. This CDR3 is 17 amino acids long. Germline V lookup: CDR1 MRHNA, CDR2 SNTAGT. The CDR3 DNA reads as TGTGCCAGCAGCGAAGGCCATTCCCACTCTGGGGCCAACGTCCTGACTTTC. Its translation: CASSEGHSHSGANVLTF.

CDR3 bases: TGTGCCAGCAGTCCAGGGACAGGGGGGGACACTGAAGCTTTCTTT. As protein: CASSPGTGGDTEAFF. V is TRBV27 and J is TRBJ1-1; TRBD1 matches at 11 bases. V lost 5 bases and J lost 3; bases outside the gene matches: 5. The CDR3 loop spans 15 amino acids. The germline V gene has CDR1 MNHEY and CDR2 SMNVEV (reference sequence).

This sequence joins TRBV6-5 and TRBJ2-5, with TRBD1 as a possible D gene (5 bases). Germline V gene data show CDR1 as MNHEY and CDR2 as SVGAGI. The CDR3 loop spans 14 amino acids. Trimming took off 7 bases at V and 3 bases at J, with 15 bases between the two ends. CDR3 sequence reads: CASIRGRLEETQYF. The CDR3 DNA sequence: TGTGCCAGCATTAGGGGCCGGCTGGAAGAGACCCAGTACTTC.

This clone was seen only a few times. V and J are TRBV2 and TRBJ2-5, with 9 bases fitting TRBD2. Germline loops: CDR1 SNHLY, CDR2 FYNNEI. V shed 6 bases and J 2 bases; nucleotides not matched to a gene: 13. The CDR3 is 17 residues long. This CDR3 reads CASRRRGLAGKQETQYF. The CDR3 bases are TGTGCCAGCAGAAGGAGGGGGCTAGCGGGGAAACAAGAGACCCAGTACTTC.

This rearrangement joins TRBV5-1 to TRBJ2-5; D is perhaps TRBD1 (6 bases). This CDR3 is 16 amino acids long. Germline-derived CDR1 and CDR2 are SGHRS and YFSETQ. V shed 1 base and J shed 7 bases, with 20 bases lying between them. The CDR3 protein is CASSLRRQGIMGTQYF. The DNA for the CDR3 is TGCGCCAGCAGCTTGCGAAGGCAGGGGATCATGGGGACCCAGTACTTC.

The sample holds one count of this clone. J is TRBJ1-4 and V is TRBV10-1; D is possibly TRBD1 (5 bases). The CDR3 is made up of 21 amino acids. Trimming took 10 bases from V and 7 from J, leaving 40 bases between them. The germline V gene has CDR1 WNHNN and CDR2 SYGVQD (reference sequence). The CDR3 loop is CAIAILPGGNSRKGRGEKLFF. The CDR3 bases are TGCGCCATCGCTATACTGCCGGGGGGAAACAGCCGCAAGGGACGCGGTGAAAAACTGTTTTTT.

The chain links TRBV7-2 to TRBJ1-5; D is possibly TRBD1 (5 bases). Germline V gene lookup returns CDR1 SGHTA and CDR2 FQGNSA. This CDR3 spans 13 amino acids. V lost 4 bases and J 6 bases, leaving 10 bases between the germline ends. The CDR3 nucleotides read TGTGCCAGCAGCTCACAGGTTCCTCAGCCCCAGCATTTT. It encodes CASSSQVPQPQHF.

The chain carries TRBV29-1 and TRBJ1-2; D unclear. The germline gives CDR1 SQVTM, CDR2 ANQGSEA. Trimming shortened V by 0 bases and J by 8 bases, and 13 bases separated the two germline ends. The CDR3 consists of 13 residues. For the CDR3, the DNA is TGCAGCGTTGAAGATGGAACATCGAGGGGCTACACCTTC. Translation gives CSVEDGTSRGYTF.

This clone was seen a single time. The V gene is TRBV19, the J gene TRBJ1-4; possible D gene TRBD1, 6 bases. V dropped 5 bases and J dropped 6 bases, with 13 bases sitting between them. Germline CDR1 and CDR2: LNHDA and SQIVND (reference sequence). The CDR3 length is 14 residues. The DNA for the CDR3 is TGTGCCAGTAGTCTGACAGGCCTTCATGAAAAACTGTTTTTT. This sequence encodes CASSLTGLHEKLFF.

This rearrangement joins TRBV12-3 or TRBV12-4 to TRBJ2-6, with D uncertain. Trimming shortened V by 0 bases and J by 9 bases, and 6 bases separated the two germline ends. This CDR3 is 13 amino acids long. This chain's CDR3 is CASSLAGLNVLTF. The CDR3 nucleotides read TGTGCCAGCAGTTTAGCGGGCCTCAACGTCCTGACTTTC.

The chain uses TRBV5-1 and TRBJ2-5; 9 bases align to TRBD2. Per germline, CDR1 SGHRS and CDR2 YFSETQ. There are 16 residues in the CDR3. V gave up 1 base and J gave up 1 base; unmatched junction bases: 5. The CDR3 is CASSLYAGGTQETQYF. The CDR3 DNA reads as TGCGCCAGCAGCTTGTACGCGGGGGGGACCCAAGAGACCCAGTACTTC.

V gene TRBV5-6 combines with J gene TRBJ1-1; D is perhaps TRBD1 (5 bases). The CDR3 has 14 amino acids. Germline V gene sequence: CDR1 SGHDT, CDR2 YYEEEE. Trimming took off 1 base at V and 6 bases at J, with 13 bases between the two ends. The CDR3 here is CASSLWGYGAEAFF. CDR3 in DNA: TGTGCCAGCAGCTTGTGGGGCTATGGGGCTGAAGCTTTCTTT.

J is TRBJ2-2 and V is TRBV19, with D maybe TRBD1 (6 bases). The CDR3 spans 14 residues. Germline values: CDR1 LNHDA, CDR2 SQIVND (reference sequence). V was cut by 5 bases and J by 6 bases, with 13 bases left in between. CDR3 coding DNA: TGTGCCAGTAGTGTACAGGGTCGGTCCGGGGAGCTGTTTTTT. Encoded protein: CASSVQGRSGELFF.